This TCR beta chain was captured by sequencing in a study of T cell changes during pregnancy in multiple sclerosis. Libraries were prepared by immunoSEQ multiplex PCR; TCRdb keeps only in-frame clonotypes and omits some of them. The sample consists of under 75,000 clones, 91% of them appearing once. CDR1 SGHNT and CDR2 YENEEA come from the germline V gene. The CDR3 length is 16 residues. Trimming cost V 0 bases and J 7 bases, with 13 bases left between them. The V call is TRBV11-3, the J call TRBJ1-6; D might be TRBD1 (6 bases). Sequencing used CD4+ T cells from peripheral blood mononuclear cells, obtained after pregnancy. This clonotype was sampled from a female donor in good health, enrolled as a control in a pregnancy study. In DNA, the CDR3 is TGTGCCAGCAGCTTAGACGCAGGGGCACCCAATTCACCCCTCCACTTT. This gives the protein CASSLDAGAPNSPLHF. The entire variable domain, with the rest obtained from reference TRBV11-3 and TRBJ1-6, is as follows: EAGVVQSPRYKIIEKKQPVAFWCNPISGHNTLYWYLQNLGQGPELLIRYENEEAVDDSQLPKDRFSAERLKGVDSTLKIQPAELGDSAVYLCASSLDAGAPNSPLHFGNGTRLTVT.